The 32 T cell receptor beta chains presented below share a single source sample, sequenced in a study of blood T cells in healthy people across ages. For the second PCR, which ran for 7 to 11 cycles, a sample-barcoded 5' primer and a J-beta primer mix were used. TCRdb used MiXCR to reprocess the 5' RACE reads, holding one entry per CDR3 protein. The sample has about 1.8 million distinct CDR3 sequences; 40% to 55% are singletons. Input material: blood. These receptors were taken from a woman aged 40 to 55 in good health.

The rearrangement joins TRBV27 to TRBJ2-3; D possibly corresponds to TRBD2 (5 bases). This CDR3 is 14 amino acids long. Germline loops: CDR1 MNHEY, CDR2 SMNVEV (reference sequence). With 8 bases removed from V and 4 bases from J, the gap between germline ends came to 16 bases. The CDR3: CASSRAAGADTQYF. The DNA for the CDR3 is TGTGCCAGCTCCCGCGCCGCGGGTGCAGATACGCAGTATTTT.

In DNA, the CDR3 is TGCGCCAGCAGCCAAGAGCGGCAGCTAAACTATGGCTACACCTTC. This translates into CASSQERQLNYGYTF. This sequence joins TRBV4-3 and TRBJ1-2; D is uncertain. This CDR3 is 15 amino acids long. Germline V gene lookup returns CDR1 LGHNA and CDR2 YSLEER. Trimming took 0 bases from V and 2 from J, leaving 10 bases between them.

V usage is TRBV10-3 and J usage is TRBJ2-5; 9 nucleotides match TRBD1. CDR1 is ENHRY and CDR2 is SYGVKD in the germline V gene. CDR3 length: 15 residues. The trim removed 4 bases at V and 3 bases at J, leaving 6 bases unmatched. Written as DNA, the CDR3 is TGTGCCATCAGTGGAGCCGGGACAGGGAAAGAGACCCAGTACTTC. Translation: CAISGAGTGKETQYF.

To note about this clonotype: Germline and junction disagree at one end, which may indicate a read error. V and J are TRBV14 and TRBJ1-6, with D uncertain. CDR3 size: 13 residues. The germline V gene has CDR1 SGHDN and CDR2 FVKESK. CDR3 protein: CASSHVNNSPLHF. CDR3 nucleotides: TGCGCCAGCAGCCATGTTAATAATTCACCCCTCCACTTT.

V is TRBV9 and J is TRBJ2-1; 8 nucleotides line up with TRBD2. Germline assignment: CDR1 SGDLS and CDR2 YYNGEE. The junction had 9 bases not matched to a gene; V was cut back by 3 bases and J by 7 bases. The CDR3 has 15 amino acids. The CDR3 coding sequence is TGTGCCAGCAGCGGGGGCCTAAGCGGGGGAAATGAGCAGTTCTTC. This sequence encodes CASSGGLSGGNEQFF. Drawing the rest from reference TRBV9 and TRBJ2-1, the complete variable domain is DSGVTQTPKHLITATGQRVTLRCSPRSGDLSVYWYQQSLDQGLQFLIQYYNGEERAKGNILERFSAQQFPDLHSELNLSSLELGDSALYFCASSGGLSGGNEQFFGPGTRLTVL.

The J gene is TRBJ1-5, the V gene TRBV29-1; maybe TRBD1 (5 bases). The length of the CDR3 is 14 residues. Germline CDR1 and CDR2: SQVTM and ANQGSEA. The CDR3 loop reads CGARGAGDNQPQHF. CDR3 bases: TGCGGCGCCCGAGGGGCAGGCGATAATCAGCCCCAGCATTTT. Complete variable domain (other parts from reference TRBV29-1 and TRBJ1-5): SAVISQKPSRDICQRGTSLTIQCQVDSQVTMMFWYRQQPGQSLTLIATANQGSEATYESGFVIDKFPISRPNLTFSTLTVSNMSPEDSSIYLCGARGAGDNQPQHFGDGTRLSIL.

V usage is TRBV11-2 and J usage is TRBJ2-5, with unresolved D. This CDR3 is built from 13 residues. V lost 4 bases and J 11 bases, leaving 17 bases between the germline ends. Germline CDR1 and CDR2: SGHAT and FQNNGV. The CDR3 bases are TGTGCCAGCAGCTCCTCAGTTGCTCTAGAGCAGTACTTC. It is translated as CASSSSVALEQYF.

This clonotype was detected a few times. The chain carries TRBV3-1 and TRBJ2-7; D gene unclear. The CDR3 has 12 residues. Between the trimmed V and J ends, which lost 1 base and 5 bases, there was a span of 6 bases. Germline V CDR1 and CDR2: LGHDT, YNNKEL (reference sequence). The CDR3 region is CASSQVAHEQYF. Written as DNA, the CDR3 is TGTGCCAGCAGCCAAGTGGCGCACGAGCAGTACTTC.

The chain employs TRBV7-9 and TRBJ2-1; TRBD2 aligns across 7 bases. The J segment lost 2 bases and the V segment lost 5 bases, leaving 9 bases of the junction unmatched. CDR3 size: 16 residues. Germline V gives CDR1 SEHNR, CDR2 FQNEAQ (reference sequence). This CDR3 reads CASSPSHGGTYNEQFF. CDR3 sequence (DNA): TGTGCCAGCAGCCCATCCCACGGGGGGACCTACAATGAGCAGTTCTTC.

The genes are TRBV5-1 and TRBJ1-2; a possible D gene is TRBD1 (5 bases). The V gene's germline CDR1 is SGHRS and CDR2 YFSETQ. Trimming cost V 0 bases and J 4 bases, with 10 bases left between them. This CDR3 is built from 14 residues. CDR3 loop: CASSLVLGTYGYTF. For the CDR3, the DNA is TGCGCCAGCAGCTTGGTACTCGGGACCTATGGCTACACCTTC.

J is TRBJ1-6 and V is TRBV20-1; D may be TRBD1 (5 bases). Germline CDR1 and CDR2: DFQATT and SNEGSKA (reference sequence). V lost 5 bases and J lost 8, with 13 bases in between. The CDR3 is 13 amino acids. CDR3 in DNA: TGCAGTGCTTGGGGGAACCTTTATTCACCCCTCCACTTT. It translates to CSAWGNLYSPLHF.

This clonotype was picked up a small number of times. V is TRBV4-3 and J is TRBJ2-3; TRBD2 aligns across 7 bases. V lost 0 bases and J lost 1; bases outside the gene matches: 4. The CDR3 loop spans 16 amino acids. CDR1 is LGHNA, CDR2 YSLEER, per germline. The CDR3 nucleotides read TGCGCCAGCAGCCAAGATTTTCGGGGGGGCACAGATACGCAGTATTTT. Amino acid sequence: CASSQDFRGGTDTQYF.

This chain links TRBV14 with TRBJ1-6, with D tentatively TRBD1 (6 bases). The CDR3 contains 15 residues. V gave up 1 base and J gave up 5 bases, with 9 bases separating them. Germline assignment: CDR1 SGHDN and CDR2 FVKESK. CDR3 loop: CASSQARDNNSPLHF. CDR3 DNA sequence: TGTGCCAGCAGCCAAGCCCGGGACAATAATTCACCCCTCCACTTT.

This clonotype was seen more than once but under ten times. This sequence joins TRBV9 and TRBJ2-3; unclear D gene. The CDR3 runs to 13 residues. The germline CDR1 and CDR2 sequences are SGDLS and YYNGEE. V lost 0 bases and J 3 bases, leaving 5 bases between the germline ends. The CDR3 coding sequence is TGTGCCAGCAGCGTAGTGAAGACAGATACGCAGTATTTT. This sequence encodes CASSVVKTDTQYF.

The V call is TRBV13, the J call TRBJ1-4; perhaps TRBD1 as D (5 bases). V lost 2 bases and J lost 7, with 11 bases in between. The germline V gene encodes CDR1 PRHDT and CDR2 FYEKMQ (reference sequence). CDR3 length: 14 residues. CDR3 DNA: TGTGCCAGCAGCTTAAACCAGGGCTCTGAAAAACTGTTTTTT. This codes for CASSLNQGSEKLFF.

Only one count was recorded for this clonotype. J is TRBJ1-1 and V is TRBV29-1; D is unclear. Trimming removed 2 bases at V and 6 bases at J, with 22 bases between. Germline CDR1 reads SQVTM; CDR2 reads ANQGSEA. This CDR3 contains 16 residues. CDR3 residues: CSVETRSNLPVAEAFF. The CDR3 DNA follows: TGCAGCGTTGAAACAAGGAGCAACCTCCCGGTCGCTGAAGCTTTCTTT. Full variable domain (remainder filled in from reference TRBV29-1 and TRBJ1-1): SAVISQKPSRDICQRGTSLTIQCQVDSQVTMMFWYRQQPGQSLTLIATANQGSEATYESGFVIDKFPISRPNLTFSTLTVSNMSPEDSSIYLCSVETRSNLPVAEAFFGQGTRLTVV.

The chain recombines TRBV11-2 with TRBJ1-2; TRBD1 matches at 8 bases. J gave up 7 bases and V 10 bases, and 8 bases lay outside the gene matches. The CDR3 spans 12 residues. Germline CDR1 reads SGHAT; CDR2 reads FQNNGV. This CDR3 reads CAIWTGLFGYTF. CDR3 nucleotide sequence: TGTGCCATCTGGACAGGGCTTTTTGGCTACACCTTC.

V usage is TRBV20-1 and J usage is TRBJ2-5; D remains unclear. This CDR3 contains 13 residues. Per germline, CDR1 DFQATT and CDR2 SNEGSKA (reference sequence). Trimming shortened V by 1 base and J by 5 bases, and 11 bases separated the two germline ends. As DNA, the CDR3 is TGCAGTGCTAGAGGGAGAGTAGAGGAGACCCAGTACTTC. Translated: CSARGRVEETQYF.

The chain joins TRBV9 to TRBJ2-1; perhaps TRBD2 as D (6 bases). The CDR3 consists of 14 residues. The germline gives CDR1 SGDLS, CDR2 YYNGEE. The V gene lost 4 bases and the J gene lost 8 bases, with 16 bases spanning the gap. CDR3 DNA sequence: TGTGCCAGCAGCCCCCAGACTAGAGGCCATGAGCAGTTCTTC. Translating it yields CASSPQTRGHEQFF.

The chain combines TRBV20-1 with TRBJ2-5; a weak D match, TRBD2 (5 bases). Trimming left V 6 bases short and J 4 bases short, with 18 bases between. The CDR3 contains 14 residues. The V gene's germline CDR1 is DFQATT and CDR2 SNEGSKA (reference sequence). The CDR3 sequence is CSAITGFGGETQYF. CDR3 in DNA: TGCAGTGCCATTACGGGCTTCGGAGGAGAGACCCAGTACTTC.

The table lists this clonotype with a few counts. An end of the junction does not agree with germline; a read error may underlie this. This chain joins TRBV5-1 and TRBJ1-2; D call uncertain. The CDR3 is 17 amino acids. Germline V CDR1 and CDR2: SGHRS, YFSETQ. The CDR3 spells CATSEESHPMLGYGYTF. CDR3 bases: TGCGCCACCAGTGAAGAAAGCCATCCTATGTTGGGGTATGGCTATACCTTC.

This chain joins TRBV19 and TRBJ2-6; a possible D gene is TRBD2 (6 bases). Germline CDR1 reads LNHDA; CDR2 reads SQIVND (reference sequence). The CDR3 consists of 16 residues. Trimming took off 2 bases at V and 3 bases at J, with 11 bases between the two ends. The chain's CDR3 is CASSITKGGGANVLTF. As DNA, the CDR3 is TGTGCCAGTAGTATAACGAAGGGAGGTGGGGCCAACGTCCTGACTTTC.

This clonotype showed up just a few times. In DNA form, the CDR3 reads TGTGCCACCAGCCCCAGCCCTACTAGCGGGGGTCCCGTTACCTTCACAGATACGCAGTATTTT. It specifies CATSPSPTSGGPVTFTDTQYF. The rearrangement uses TRBV15 and TRBJ2-3, with 11 bases fitting TRBD2. The J segment lost 2 bases and the V segment lost 5 bases, leaving 21 bases of the junction unmatched. The CDR3 covers 21 residues. Per germline, CDR1 LNHNV and CDR2 YYDKDF (reference sequence).

The chain recombines TRBV13 with TRBJ1-4, with D uncertain. Deletions cut 2 bases from V and 5 bases from J, with 15 bases between. Germline lookup yields CDR1 PRHDT and CDR2 FYEKMQ (reference sequence). CDR3 length equals 16 residues. The CDR3 protein is CASSLNRAVGNEKLFF. The CDR3 DNA reads as TGTGCCAGCAGCTTAAATAGGGCAGTCGGGAATGAAAAACTGTTTTTT.

The sample holds a few counts of this clonotype. CDR3 sequence reads: CASSQVAGQVGETQYF. CDR3 nucleotides: TGTGCCAGCAGCCAAGTAGCCGGCCAGGTGGGAGAGACCCAGTACTTC. The chain joins TRBV4-2 to TRBJ2-5, with D unclear. Per the germline V gene, CDR1 is LGHNA and CDR2 is YNFKEQ. V lost 1 base and J 4 bases, leaving 16 bases between the germline ends. This CDR3 has 16 amino acids.

About this clonotype: A read error may produce the germline difference seen at one junction end. The chain combines TRBV4-3 with TRBJ2-3, with 9 bases that match TRBD2. The CDR3 totals 15 residues. The germline gives CDR1 LGHNA, CDR2 YSLEER. The CDR3 nucleotides read TGCGCCAGCAGCCAAGAGCGGGGGGGTAAAGATACGCAGAATTTT. Translating it yields CASSQERGGKDTQNF.

CDR3 nucleotide sequence: TGTGCCAGCAGTTACCTGGCACAGGGGGCGAAGGAGACCCAGTACTTC. This translates into CASSYLAQGAKETQYF. The chain couples TRBV6-2 or TRBV6-3 to TRBJ2-7; 9 bases are a match to TRBD1. With the DNA end fitting TRBJ2-5 better, the J assignment may be wrong. CDR3 length equals 16 residues. Germline values: CDR1 MNHEY, CDR2 SVGEGT.

Only a few counts were recorded for this clonotype. The V gene is TRBV20-1, the J gene TRBJ2-1, with 9 nucleotides matching TRBD1. CDR3 size: 16 residues. Unmatched junction bases numbered 9, after V lost 6 bases and J lost 0 bases. Germline V CDR1 and CDR2: DFQATT, SNEGSKA (reference sequence). The CDR3 spells CSAERRDRASYNEQFF. In DNA form, the CDR3 reads TGCAGTGCGGAGCGCCGGGACAGGGCCTCCTACAATGAGCAGTTCTTC.

The chain combines TRBV7-2 with TRBJ2-7; no clear D. V gave up 0 bases and J gave up 1 base, with 7 bases separating them. The germline V gene encodes CDR1 SGHTA and CDR2 FQGNSA. The CDR3 covers 14 residues. The CDR3 DNA reads TGTGCCAGCAGCTTAGCCCACAGATCCTACGAGCAGTACTTC. Translation gives CASSLAHRSYEQYF.

J is TRBJ1-6 and V is TRBV4-3; no definite D call. The CDR3 runs to 14 residues. The germline V and J ends were trimmed by 1 base and 14 bases, with 15 bases remaining between them. Germline CDR1 reads LGHNA; CDR2 reads YSLEER. This CDR3 reads CASSQGGTEVSLHF. For the CDR3, the DNA is TGCGCCAGCAGCCAAGGAGGCACAGAGGTGTCCCTCCACTTT.

This clonotype was seen a handful of times. This chain uses TRBV27 with TRBJ2-7; TRBD1 might be the D (5 bases). This CDR3 is 14 amino acids long. Deletions cut 6 bases from V and 1 base from J, with 13 bases between. The V gene's germline CDR1 is MNHEY and CDR2 SMNVEV (reference sequence). The CDR3, as DNA: TGTGCCAGCAGGACTCAACAGGAATCCTACGAGCAGTACTTC. It specifies CASRTQQESYEQYF.

In nucleotides, the CDR3 is TGTGCCAGCAGACCTAATAGGGGGGAGGATGAAAAACTGTTTTTT. Translated: CASRPNRGEDEKLFF. The chain has TRBV12-3 or TRBV12-4 and TRBJ1-4; a weak D match, TRBD1 (6 bases). Trimming cost V 6 bases and J 6 bases, with 17 bases left between them. This CDR3 has 15 amino acids.